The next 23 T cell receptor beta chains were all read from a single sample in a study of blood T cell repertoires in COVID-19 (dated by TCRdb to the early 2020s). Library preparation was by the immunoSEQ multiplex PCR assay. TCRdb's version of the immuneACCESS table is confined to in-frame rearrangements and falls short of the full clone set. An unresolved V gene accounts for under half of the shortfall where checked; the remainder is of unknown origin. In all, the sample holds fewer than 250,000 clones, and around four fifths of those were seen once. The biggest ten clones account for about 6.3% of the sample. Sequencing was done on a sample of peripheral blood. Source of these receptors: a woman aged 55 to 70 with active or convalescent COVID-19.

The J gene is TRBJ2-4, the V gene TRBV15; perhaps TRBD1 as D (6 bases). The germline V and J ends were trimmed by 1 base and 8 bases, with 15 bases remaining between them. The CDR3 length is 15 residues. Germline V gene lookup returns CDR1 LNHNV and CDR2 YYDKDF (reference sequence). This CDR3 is CATSRVGQPMDIQYF. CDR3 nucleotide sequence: TGTGCCACCAGCAGAGTTGGACAGCCTATGGACATTCAGTACTTC. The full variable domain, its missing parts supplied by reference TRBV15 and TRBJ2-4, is DAMVIQNPRYQVTQFGKPVTLSCSQTLNHNVMYWYQQKSSQAPKLLFHYYDKDFNNEADTPDNFQSRRPNTSFCFLDIRSPGLGDTAMYLCATSRVGQPMDIQYFGAGTRLSVL.

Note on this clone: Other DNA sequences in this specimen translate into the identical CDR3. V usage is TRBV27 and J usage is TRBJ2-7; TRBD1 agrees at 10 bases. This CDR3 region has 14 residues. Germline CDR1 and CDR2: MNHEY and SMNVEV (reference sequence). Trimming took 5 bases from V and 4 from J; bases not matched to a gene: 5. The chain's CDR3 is CASSPRDRGYEQYF. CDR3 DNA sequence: TGTGCCAGCAGTCCACGGGACAGGGGTTACGAGCAGTACTTC.

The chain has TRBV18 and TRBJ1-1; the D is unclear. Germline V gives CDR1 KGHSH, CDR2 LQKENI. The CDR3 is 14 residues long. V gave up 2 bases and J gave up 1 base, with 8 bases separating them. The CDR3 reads CASSPGGPNTEAFF. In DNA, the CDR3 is TGTGCCAGCTCACCAGGCGGGCCGAACACTGAAGCTTTCTTT.

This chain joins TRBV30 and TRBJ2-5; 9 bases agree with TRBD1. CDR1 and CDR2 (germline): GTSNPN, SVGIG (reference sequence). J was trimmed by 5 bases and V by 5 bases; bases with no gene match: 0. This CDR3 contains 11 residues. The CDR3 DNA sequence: TGTGCCTGGGGGACAGGGGAGACCCAGTACTTC. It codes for CAWGTGETQYF.

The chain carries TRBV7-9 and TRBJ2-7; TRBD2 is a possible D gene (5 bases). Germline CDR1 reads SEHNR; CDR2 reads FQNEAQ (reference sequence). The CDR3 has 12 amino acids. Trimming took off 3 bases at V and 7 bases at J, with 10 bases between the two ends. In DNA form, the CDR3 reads TGTGCCAGCAGCTTCGCTAGCACAGAGCAGTACTTC. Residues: CASSFASTEQYF.

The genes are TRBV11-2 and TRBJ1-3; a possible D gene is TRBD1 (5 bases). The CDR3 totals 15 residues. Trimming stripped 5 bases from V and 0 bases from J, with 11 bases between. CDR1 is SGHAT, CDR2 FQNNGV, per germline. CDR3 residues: CASSHTTVSGNTIYF. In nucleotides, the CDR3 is TGTGCCAGCAGCCATACGACAGTCTCTGGAAACACCATATATTTT.

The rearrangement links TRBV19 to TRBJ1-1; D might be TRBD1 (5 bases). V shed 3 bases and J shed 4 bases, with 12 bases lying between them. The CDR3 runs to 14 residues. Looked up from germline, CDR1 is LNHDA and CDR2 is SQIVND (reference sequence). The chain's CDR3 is CASSIPGVGTEAFF. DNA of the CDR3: TGTGCCAGTAGTATTCCGGGGGTGGGCACTGAAGCTTTCTTT. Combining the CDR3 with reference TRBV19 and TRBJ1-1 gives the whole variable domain DGGITQSPKYLFRKEGQNVTLSCEQNLNHDAMYWYRQDPGQGLRLIYYSQIVNDFQKGDIAEGYSVSREKKESFPLTVTSAQKNPTAFYLCASSIPGVGTEAFFGQGTRLTVV.

The CDR3: CATSDPTRQPNYGYTF. Written as DNA, the CDR3 is TGTGCCACCAGTGATCCAACCCGACAGCCCAACTATGGCTACACCTTC. The chain uses TRBV24-1 and TRBJ1-2; D possibly corresponds to TRBD1 (5 bases). The V end lost 3 bases, the J end lost 2 bases, and 15 bases lay between the germline ends. Germline loops: CDR1 KGHDR, CDR2 SFDVKD. The CDR3 is 16 amino acids.

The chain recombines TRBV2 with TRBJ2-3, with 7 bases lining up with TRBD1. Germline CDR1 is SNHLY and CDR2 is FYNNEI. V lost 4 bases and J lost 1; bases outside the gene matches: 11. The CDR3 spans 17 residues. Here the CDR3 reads CASSGPRQGEGTDTQYF. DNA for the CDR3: TGTGCCAGCAGTGGGCCCCGACAGGGTGAGGGCACAGATACGCAGTATTTT.

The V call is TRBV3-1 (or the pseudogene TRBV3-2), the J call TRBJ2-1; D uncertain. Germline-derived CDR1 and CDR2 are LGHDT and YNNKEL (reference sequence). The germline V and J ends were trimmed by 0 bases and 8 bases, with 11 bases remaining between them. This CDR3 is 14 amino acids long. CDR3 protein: CASSQDLVSHEQFF. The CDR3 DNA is TGTGCCAGCAGCCAAGATCTTGTGAGCCATGAGCAGTTCTTC.

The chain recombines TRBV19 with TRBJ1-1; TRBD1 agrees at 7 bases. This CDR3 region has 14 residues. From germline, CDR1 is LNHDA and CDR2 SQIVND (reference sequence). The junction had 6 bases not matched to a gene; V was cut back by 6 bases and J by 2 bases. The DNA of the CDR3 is TGTGCCAGTAGGCTGGGACAGACTAACACTGAAGCTTTCTTT. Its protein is CASRLGQTNTEAFF.

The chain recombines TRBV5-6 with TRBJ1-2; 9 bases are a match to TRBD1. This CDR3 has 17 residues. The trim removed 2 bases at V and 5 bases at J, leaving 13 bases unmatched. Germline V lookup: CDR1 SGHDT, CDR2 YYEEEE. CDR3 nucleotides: TGTGCCAGCAGCTTCAAACCTCAGACAGGGGGGCATTATGGCTACACCTTC. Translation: CASSFKPQTGGHYGYTF.

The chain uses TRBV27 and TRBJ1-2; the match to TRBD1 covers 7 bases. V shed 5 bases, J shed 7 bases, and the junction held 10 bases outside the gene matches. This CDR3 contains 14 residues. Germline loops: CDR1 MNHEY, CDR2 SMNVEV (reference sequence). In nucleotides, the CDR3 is TGTGCCAGCAGTCCCCCCGACAGGGAGCGTGGCTACACCTTC. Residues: CASSPPDRERGYTF.

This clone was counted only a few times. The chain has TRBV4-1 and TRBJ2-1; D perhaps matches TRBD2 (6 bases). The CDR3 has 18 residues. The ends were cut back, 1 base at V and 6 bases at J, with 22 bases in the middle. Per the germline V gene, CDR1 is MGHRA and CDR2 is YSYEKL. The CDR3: CASSQAFGAGRRGNEQFF. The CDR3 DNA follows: TGCGCCAGCAGCCAAGCCTTTGGGGCAGGGAGGCGAGGCAATGAGCAGTTCTTC.

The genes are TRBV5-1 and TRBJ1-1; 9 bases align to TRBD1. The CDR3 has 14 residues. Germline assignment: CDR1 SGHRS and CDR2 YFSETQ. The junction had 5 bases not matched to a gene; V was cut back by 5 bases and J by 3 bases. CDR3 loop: CASRGDREYTEAFF. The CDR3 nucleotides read TGCGCCAGCAGGGGGGACAGGGAGTACACTGAAGCTTTCTTT.

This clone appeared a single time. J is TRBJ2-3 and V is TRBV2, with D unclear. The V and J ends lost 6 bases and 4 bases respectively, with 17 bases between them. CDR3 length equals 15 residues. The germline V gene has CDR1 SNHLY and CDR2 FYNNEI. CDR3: CASRQQSHSPDTQYF. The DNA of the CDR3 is TGTGCCAGCAGACAGCAGAGCCACAGTCCAGATACGCAGTATTTT.

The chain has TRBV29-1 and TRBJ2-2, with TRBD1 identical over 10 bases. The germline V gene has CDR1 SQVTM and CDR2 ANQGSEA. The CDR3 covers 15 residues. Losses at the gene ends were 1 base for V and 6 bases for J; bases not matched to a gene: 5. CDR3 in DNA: TGCAGCGTTGAAGTAGGACAGGGGGGGGCCGGGGAGCTGTTTTTT. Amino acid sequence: CSVEVGQGGAGELFF.

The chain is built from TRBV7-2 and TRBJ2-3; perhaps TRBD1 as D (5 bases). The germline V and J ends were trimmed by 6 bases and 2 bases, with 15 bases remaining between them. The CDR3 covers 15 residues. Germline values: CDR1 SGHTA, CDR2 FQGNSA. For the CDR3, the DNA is TGTGCCAGCAGTCACTCCGCAGGGATCACAGATACGCAGTATTTT. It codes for CASSHSAGITDTQYF.

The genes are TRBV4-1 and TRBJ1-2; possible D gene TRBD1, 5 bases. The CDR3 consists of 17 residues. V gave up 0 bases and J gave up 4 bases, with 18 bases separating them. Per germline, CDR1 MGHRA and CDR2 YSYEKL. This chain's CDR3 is CASSQDPPVGAGYGYTF. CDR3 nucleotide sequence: TGCGCCAGCAGCCAAGATCCGCCGGTTGGGGCAGGCTATGGCTACACCTTC.

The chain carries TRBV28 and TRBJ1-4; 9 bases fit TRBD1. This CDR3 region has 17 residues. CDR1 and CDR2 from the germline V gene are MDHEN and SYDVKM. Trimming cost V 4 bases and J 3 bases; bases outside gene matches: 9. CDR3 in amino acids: CASSWRTGVSSNEKLFF. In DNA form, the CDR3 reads TGTGCCAGCAGTTGGAGGACAGGGGTTTCTTCTAATGAAAAACTGTTTTTT.

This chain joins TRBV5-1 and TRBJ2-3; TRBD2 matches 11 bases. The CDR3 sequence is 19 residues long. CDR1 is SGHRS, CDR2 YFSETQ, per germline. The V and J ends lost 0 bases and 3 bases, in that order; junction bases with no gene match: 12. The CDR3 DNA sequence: TGCGCCAGCAGCTTGGGTATTAGCGGGAGGGCCGAGAGAACAGATACGCAGTATTTT. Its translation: CASSLGISGRAERTDTQYF.

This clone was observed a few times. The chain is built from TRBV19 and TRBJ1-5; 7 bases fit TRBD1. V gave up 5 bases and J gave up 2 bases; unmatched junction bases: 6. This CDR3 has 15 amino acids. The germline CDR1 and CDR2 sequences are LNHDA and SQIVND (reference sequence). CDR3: CASSRQGWGNQPQHF. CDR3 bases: TGTGCCAGTAGTCGACAGGGTTGGGGCAATCAGCCCCAGCATTTT.

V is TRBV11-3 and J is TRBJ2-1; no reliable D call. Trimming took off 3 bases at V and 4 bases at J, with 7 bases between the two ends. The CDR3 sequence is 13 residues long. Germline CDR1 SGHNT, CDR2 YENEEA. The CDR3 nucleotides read TGTGCCAGCAGCTTGAACAGTTACAATGAGCAGTTCTTC. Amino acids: CASSLNSYNEQFF. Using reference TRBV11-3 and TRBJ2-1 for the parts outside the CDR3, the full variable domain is EAGVVQSPRYKIIEKKQPVAFWCNPISGHNTLYWYLQNLGQGPELLIRYENEEAVDDSQLPKDRFSAERLKGVDSTLKIQPAELGDSAVYLCASSLNSYNEQFFGPGTRLTVL.